This T cell receptor beta chain is from a study of blood T cell repertoires in COVID-19. In the study's own analysis: Amplification from reference gene primers served as the basis for estimated nucleated cell counts. Clones were sequenced by immunoSEQ multiplex PCR, and TCRdb holds only the in-frame ones, with some missing. V and J calls and clone size are copied from that table; D and trimming were computed from the DNA. The profile shows roughly 120,000 clones, more than 70% of them singletons. The V and J ends lost 5 bases and 4 bases, in that order; junction bases with no gene match: 5. This CDR3 contains 14 residues. Germline assignment: CDR1 LNHDA and CDR2 SQIVND (reference sequence).

Sequencing was carried out using peripheral blood. The receptor's source is a human donor in a cohort sampled during active COVID-19. This chain uses TRBV19 with TRBJ1-5; the match to TRBD1 covers 7 bases. The CDR3 here is CASSLRDSNQPQHF. DNA for the CDR3: TGTGCCAGTAGTCTCCGGGACAGTAATCAGCCCCAGCATTTT.